The text below deals with one T cell receptor (beta chain). What it binds is not known. The data are from a study of post-analysis software for immune sequencing data. Study-wide results and limits: F-measure co-clustering was strong for batch-matched samples. Controls showed significantly higher normalized Chao1 diversity than did multiple sclerosis patients. With TRBV5-6, TRBV5-1 and TRBV20-1 included, five TRBV segments were more frequent in patients than in controls.

Incorporated into the TCR beta cDNA libraries were unique molecular identifiers, which served to reduce PCR and sequencing biases. MiXCR, run by TCRdb on the PCR reads, gives a single entry per CDR3 protein. The repertoire includes over 700,000 distinct CDR3 sequences, less than 35% of them detected once, and roughly 0.57% sits in the top ten. Germline V lookup: CDR1 LGHNA, CDR2 YSLEER. The CDR3 totals 18 residues. V shed 0 bases, J shed 6 bases, and the junction held 12 bases outside the gene matches. This chain uses TRBV4-3 with TRBJ2-1; TRBD2 matches at 9 bases. The sequenced sample was blood. This clonotype was obtained from a girl between 5 and 17 years old with multiple sclerosis. The CDR3 reads CASSQEARAGGPRNEQFF. The CDR3 bases are TGCGCCAGCAGCCAAGAGGCTCGGGCGGGAGGGCCTCGCAATGAGCAGTTCTTC.